This T cell receptor (beta chain) originates from a study of CD8 T cells in Susac syndrome. RNA totalling roughly 0.45 to 1 ug underwent reverse transcription with random hexamers. immunoSEQ multiplex PCR amplified TCR beta CDR3 across 54 Vbeta, 13 Jbeta. Each CDR3 protein gets one entry after TCRdb re-called the immunoSEQ multiplex PCR reads with MiXCR. The data contain a few hundred thousand distinct CDR3 sequences, around 89% of them singletons. CD8+ and CD4+ T cells from blood underwent TCR beta sequencing. Trimming took 7 bases from V and 4 from J, leaving 7 bases between them. CDR3 size: 10 residues. Germline lookup yields CDR1 GTSNPN and CDR2 SVGIG (reference sequence). This clonotype was recorded once.

This clonotype originated in a human donor with multiple sclerosis. The chain joins TRBV30 to TRBJ1-2, with D unclear. The sequencing input was CD8+ T cells from PBMCs. The CDR3 here is CAFFFYGYTF. The CDR3 DNA reads as TGTGCCTTTTTTTTCTATGGCTACACCTTC.